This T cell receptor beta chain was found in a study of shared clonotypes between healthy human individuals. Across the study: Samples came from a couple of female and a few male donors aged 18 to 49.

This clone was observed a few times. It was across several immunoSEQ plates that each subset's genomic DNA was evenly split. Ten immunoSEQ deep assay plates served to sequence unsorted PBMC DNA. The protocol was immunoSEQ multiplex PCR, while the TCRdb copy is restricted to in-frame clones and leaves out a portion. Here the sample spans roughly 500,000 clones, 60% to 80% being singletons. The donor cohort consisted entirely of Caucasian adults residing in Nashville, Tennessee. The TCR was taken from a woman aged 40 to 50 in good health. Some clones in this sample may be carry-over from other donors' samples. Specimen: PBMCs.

CDR3 residues: CASSFLAGEAGELFF. The CDR3 nucleotides read TGTGCCAGCAGCTTCCTAGCGGGAGAGGCCGGGGAGCTGTTTTTT. This rearrangement joins TRBV7-3 to TRBJ2-2; 10 bases are shared with TRBD2. With 3 bases clipped from V and 6 bases from J, the junction kept 4 bases outside the gene matches. The CDR3 is 15 residues long. Germline V gives CDR1 SGHTA, CDR2 FQGTGA. The full variable domain, in which reference TRBV7-3 and TRBJ2-2 provide the parts outside the CDR3, is GAGVSQTPSNKVTEKGKYVELRCDPISGHTALYWYRQSLGQGPEFLIYFQGTGAADDSGLPNDRFFAVRPEGSVSTLKIQRTERGDSAVYLCASSFLAGEAGELFFGEGSRLTVL.